The rows below give T cell receptor beta chains drawn from one sample of a study of graft-versus-host responses after intestinal transplantation. TCRdb's copy holds only in-frame clones and misses some; the assay was immunoSEQ multiplex PCR. The sample lists roughly 75,000 clones, roughly 89% seen once, with over 0.095% in the top ten. Antigens for these TCRs are unknown. The specimen comprised unstimulated CD4+ T cells sorted from spleen or lymph node cells, sampled before intestinal transplant. These receptors all come from a human donor who received an intestinal transplant. Both conserved end residues are part of each CDR3.

TRBV27,TRBJ1-2,CASRRTGLYGYTF
TRBV7-8,TRBJ1-1,CASSLVGAGTEAFF
TRBV5-1,TRBJ1-2,CASSLGQGGHGYTF
TRBV19,TRBJ2-6,CASSTPGQSSGANVLTF
TRBV28,TRBJ1-2,CASGKGGAQGYTF
TRBV7-9,TRBJ1-4,CASSLGQGAVEKLFF
TRBV20-1,TRBJ2-7,CSARFNYEQYF
TRBV5-6,TRBJ1-2,CASSWGTGRSGYTF
TRBV23-1,TRBJ2-4,CASSQSTRKLAKNIQYF
TRBV2,TRBJ2-3,CASKADGADTQYF
TRBV13,TRBJ2-7,CASSYAAGQGSHEQYF
TRBV4-3,TRBJ2-2,CASSQGIPEHTGELFF
TRBV7-2,TRBJ2-5,CASSLSTPGLAGGRTQYF
TRBV20-1,TRBJ2-3,CSARDMDTQYF
TRBV19,TRBJ2-6,CASYQGRFSGANVLTF
TRBV19,TRBJ1-1,CASSTGQRRTEAFF
TRBV7-9,TRBJ1-1,CASIPRRGDTEAFF
TRBV7-2,TRBJ1-3,CASSSNVLDWVGRGNTIYF
TRBV4-3,TRBJ2-3,CASSQDGTATTDTQYF
TRBV6-5,TRBJ2-1,CASHPSGGNEQFF
TRBV5-6,TRBJ2-7,CASRKFGSTLAYEQYF
TRBV21-1,TRBJ1-1,CASEPGTGTEAFF
TRBV10-1,TRBJ1-1,CASRENPGGTEAFF
TRBV29-1,TRBJ1-5,CSVVQGAPGQPQHF
TRBV7-8,TRBJ1-6,CASFTGGYNSPLHF
TRBV29-1,TRBJ2-5,CSVRLQGETQYF
TRBV5-1,TRBJ1-4,CASSWGRGKGEKLFF
TRBV4-1,TRBJ1-2,CASSQGTGANYGYTF
TRBV5-1,TRBJ2-6,CASSLATAPGANVLTF
TRBV7-2,TRBJ2-3,CASSLAPSGGALRTDTQYF
TRBV28,TRBJ2-7,CASSLIPMVERQGGQQYF
TRBV14,TRBJ1-5,CASSPQHNQPQHF
TRBV18,TRBJ2-7,CASSLLGQGTYEQYF